This T cell receptor beta chain came from a study of shared clonotypes between healthy human individuals. Study-level background: Per donor, CD8 memory used one plate, CD8 naive used two, CD4 memory used three and CD4 naive used three.

Study results and limitations: A handful of donors showed sharing of approximately 5% of naive CD4 clonotypes.

Naive CD8 isolation took CD45RO-negative cells positively selected for CCR7 and excluded terminally differentiated effector memory CD45RA+ cells. All participating donors were Caucasian adults from Nashville, Tennessee. Concerning this clone itself: Its specificity is unknown.

This was a deep-level run. Produced via immunoSEQ multiplex PCR; TCRdb's table is partial and in-frame only. Counted here are around 2,000,000 clones, about 95% occurring once; the ten biggest clones make up 1.1%. This receptor was identified in a man between 18 and 29 years old in good health. Sequenced input: naive CD8+ T cells sorted from blood.

The CDR3 nucleotides read TGTGCCAGCAGCGAGGGACAATATGGCTACACCTTC. This sequence encodes CASSEGQYGYTF. The chain has TRBV9 and TRBJ1-2, with D maybe TRBD1 (6 bases). In germline, CDR1 is SGDLS, CDR2 YYNGEE. This CDR3 has 12 residues. Trimming took 3 bases from V and 5 from J, leaving 8 bases between them.